This T cell receptor (beta chain) was obtained from a study of blood T cell repertoires in COVID-19. Across the study: Acute and convalescent COVID-19 samples came from the United States, Italy and Spain. PBMCs, B-cell-depleted T cells, or T cells provided the cDNA or gDNA that made up the material.

Authors' data handling: Estimated nucleated cell counts came from reference gene primer amplification. Assay: immunoSEQ multiplex PCR; the TCRdb copy retains only in-frame clones and omits some. Clone size and the V and J calls come from that table; the DNA yielded D and trimming. The table lists just under 300,000 clones, roughly 86% of them singletons, with 1% to 1.5% in the top ten. Trimming shortened V by 5 bases and J by 6 bases, and 13 bases separated the two germline ends. Per germline, CDR1 KGHDR and CDR2 SFDVKD. This CDR3 is 13 amino acids long. The material sequenced was peripheral blood. V is TRBV24-1 and J is TRBJ2-7; D gene ambiguous. The TCR sequence derives from an older man with acute or convalescent COVID-19. The CDR3 sequence: CATSGGSIPEQYF. As DNA, the CDR3 is TGTGCCACCAGTGGTGGCAGTATCCCCGAGCAGTACTTC.